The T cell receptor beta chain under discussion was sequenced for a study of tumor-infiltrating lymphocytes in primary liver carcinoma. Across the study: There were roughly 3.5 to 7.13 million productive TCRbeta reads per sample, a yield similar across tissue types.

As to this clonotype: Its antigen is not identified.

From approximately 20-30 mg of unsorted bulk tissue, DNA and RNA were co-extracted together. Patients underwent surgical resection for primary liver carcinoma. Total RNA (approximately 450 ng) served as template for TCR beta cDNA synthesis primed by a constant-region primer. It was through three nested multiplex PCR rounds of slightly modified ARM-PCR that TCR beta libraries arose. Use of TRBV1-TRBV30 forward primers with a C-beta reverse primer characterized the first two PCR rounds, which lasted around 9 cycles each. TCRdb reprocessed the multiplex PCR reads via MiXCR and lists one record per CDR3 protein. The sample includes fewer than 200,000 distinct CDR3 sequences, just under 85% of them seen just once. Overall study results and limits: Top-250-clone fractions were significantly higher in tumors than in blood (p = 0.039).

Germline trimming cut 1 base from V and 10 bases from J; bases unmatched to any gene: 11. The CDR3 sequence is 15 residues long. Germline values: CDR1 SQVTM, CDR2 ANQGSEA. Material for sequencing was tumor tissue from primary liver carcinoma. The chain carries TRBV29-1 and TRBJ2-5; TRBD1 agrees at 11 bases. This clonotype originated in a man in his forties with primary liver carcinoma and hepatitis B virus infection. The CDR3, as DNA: TGCAGCGTTGAAGCGGACAGGGGGCGAGCAAATAACCAGTACTTC. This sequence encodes CSVEADRGRANNQYF. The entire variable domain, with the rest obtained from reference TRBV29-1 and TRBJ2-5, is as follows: SAVISQKPSRDICQRGTSLTIQCQVDSQVTMMFWYRQQPGQSLTLIATANQGSEATYESGFVIDKFPISRPNLTFSTLTVSNMSPEDSSIYLCSVEADRGRANNQYFGPGTRLLVL.